This TCR beta chain originates from a study of blood T cells in healthy people across ages (dated by TCRdb to about 2015). Looking at the study overall: In model experiments, template switching captured about one uniquely barcoded TCR beta cDNA molecule for every two T cells. Using deep sequencing normalized with unique cDNA molecular identifiers, the study measured how TCR beta repertoire diversity changes with age. The donors were divided into four age groups: young (average approximately 16 years), middle-aged (around 37), aged (approximately 62) and long-lived (about 90). To avoid experimental bias, donors of different ages were distributed randomly across sequencing lanes. Using the same blood draw, the study looked at two additional independent replicas of 1 million unique cDNA reads for two donors, one aged 18 to 30 and the other aged 80 or older. Study-wide findings and limitations: Compared with the aged group, the long-lived group had more naive CD4+ T cells, fewer expanded clones and increased TCR diversity, suggesting age selection. A strong correlation was found between observed TCR beta diversity and the percentage of naive T cells measured by flow cytometry. Total diversity estimates from one million sequenced T cells were considered lower bounds and underestimates. As age increased, observed TCR beta diversity per million T cells dropped in a roughly linear way, and a significant reduction was already evident by age 40. Conclusive comparison of naive and antigen-experienced compartments was prevented by the profiling of bulk unsorted PBMCs. Because the CMV infection status of the donors was unknown, age-related changes in expanded clonotypes may potentially have been confounded.

This clonotype was counted a few times. The specificity of this receptor is unknown. Base qualities are not at hand, and no much larger clone is one base apart. The CDR3 runs 15 amino acids, cysteine and phenylalanine included. Solely the CDR3 DNA is kept, with 45 bases framed from the first base. Taken from the germline V gene, the CDR1 and CDR2 loops are SGHTA and FQGNSA. V and J are trimmed by 1 base and 6 bases, and the gene matches miss 7 bases of the junction. The library was generated by 5' RACE. TCRdb names Illumina HiSeq 2500 as the instrument used. The second PCR ran for about 6 to 12 cycles and used a J-beta primer mix along with a sample-barcoded 5' primer. A template-switch 5' adaptor carrying 12 random nucleotides introduced a unique molecular identifier onto each TCR beta cDNA molecule. At least 2.5 million CDR3-containing paired-end reads were obtained from each sample. First-strand cDNA was synthesized from all RNA with the Mint cDNA synthesis kit, primed by a TRBC-specific oligonucleotide. Following uracil-DNA glycosylase treatment, a first 18-cycle PCR with universal primers M1SS and BC2_uni_R was performed on all cDNA. Under the source paper's analysis protocol: For normalization, 1 million high-quality reads were randomly selected from each sample, with every read carrying a distinct molecular identifier. Instead of being binned into consensus sequences, reads with shared molecular identifiers were discarded. MiTCR, run with a Q25 quality threshold and the strictest error-elimination algorithm, handled CDR3 identification, clonotype clustering and error correction. A nonparametric unseen species model with Euler transformation was used to estimate lower-bound total TCR beta diversity. The public reads were reprocessed in TCRdb via fastp at Q25 and MiXCR, keeping in-frame beta chains. One record per CDR3 amino acid sequence lists the most common genes and DNA. The V and J calls and clone size come from TCRdb's table, not from the authors' own analysis. The sample contains a few hundred thousand distinct CDR3 sequences, 52% of them found a single time. Clones ranked in the top ten supply around 50% of the sample.

The donors were 40 or so Caucasian individuals from Russia, aged about 6 to 95 years, who were systemically healthy. About 9.1 milliliters of peripheral blood were collected from each donor into EDTA-treated Vacutainer tubes. PBMCs were isolated by Ficoll-Paque density-gradient centrifugation, with at least 6 million obtained per sample. Total RNA was extracted from PBMCs with Trizol reagent, with at least 5.5 micrograms obtained per sample. For every donor, flow cytometry on a PBMC aliquot measured the percentage of naive CD45RAhigh/CD27high T cells. Input material: blood. The rearrangement combines TRBV7-2 with TRBJ2-7, with 9 bases aligning to TRBD2. This TCR was recovered from a man aged 55 to 69 in good health. The DNA sequence reads TGTGCCAGCAGCTTAGACGGTAGCGGGAGTCGCGAGCAGTACTTC. This codes for CASSLDGSGSREQYF.